Below, 16 T cell receptor beta chains from the same sample are listed, as sequenced in a study of CD8+CD57+ T cells in acquired aplastic anemia. For sequencing, patients were chosen who had shown expansion of CD8+CD57+ cells by flow cytometry. Genomic DNA acted as the template from which TCR beta VDJ combination and CDR3 sequence profiling were carried out. TCRdb analysed the reads with MiXCR anew, one entry per CDR3 protein. This table holds more than 250,000 distinct CDR3 sequences, 65% to 90% found once. The sample comprised sorted CD4+, CD8+, or CD8+CD57+ T cells (not recorded which) from PBMCs. The receptors originated from a human donor with aplastic anemia.

Worth noting for this clonotype: Relative to the germline gene, one junction end is altered; a read error may explain this. The genes are TRBV7-7 and TRBJ1-1; TRBD1 aligns across 8 bases. CDR3 size: 12 residues. Germline CDR1 is SSHAT and CDR2 is FNYEAQ (reference sequence). CDR3 amino acids: CASSPQRTRTGF. In nucleotides, the CDR3 is TGTGCCAGCAGCCCGCAACGGACTAGGACAGGGTTT.

This chain uses TRBV7-9 with TRBJ1-6; TRBD1 matches 11 bases. Trimming cost V 11 bases and J 17 bases; bases outside gene matches: 20. Germline V CDR1 and CDR2: SEHNR, FQNEAQ (reference sequence). The CDR3 consists of 15 residues. The DNA for the CDR3 is TGTGCCGGACAGGGGGCTAGGGAGACCCAGTACCTCGTCCACTTT. It translates to CAGQGARETQYLVHF.

V gene TRBV7-9 combines with J gene TRBJ1-6; maybe TRBD1 (6 bases). Looked up from germline, CDR1 is SEHNR and CDR2 is FQNEAQ (reference sequence). The length of the CDR3 is 14 residues. V shed 6 bases and J shed 11 bases, with 17 bases lying between them. Here the CDR3 reads CASSSDRSRAPLHF. The CDR3 DNA sequence: TGTGCCAGCAGTTCAGACAGGAGCAGGGCACCCCTCCACTTT.

The V call is TRBV9, the J call TRBJ1-2, with 8 positions matching TRBD1. Germline loops: CDR1 SGDLS, CDR2 YYNGEE. The CDR3 runs to 15 residues. V was clipped by 4 bases and J by 10 bases; unmatched bases: 15. The CDR3 DNA follows: TGTGCCAGCAGCTTGGACAGGGCAGTCGAATATCTCTACACCTTC. Translated: CASSLDRAVEYLYTF.

This CDR3 reads CASSLAGGRETQYYTF. The CDR3 coding sequence is TGTGCCAGCAGCTTAGCGGGAGGTCGCGAGACGCAGTACTACACCTTC. V usage is TRBV7-8 and J usage is TRBJ1-2; D call uncertain. This CDR3 is 16 amino acids long. Germline V gene lookup returns CDR1 SGHVS and CDR2 FQNEAQ. V shed 0 bases and J shed 10 bases, with 21 bases lying between them. The whole variable domain, remainder taken from reference TRBV7-8 and TRBJ1-2, is GAGVSQSPRYKVAKRGQDVALRCDPISGHVSLFWYQQALGQGPEFLTYFQNEAQLDKSGLPSDRFFAERPEGSVSTLKIQRTQQEDSAVYLCASSLAGGRETQYYTFGSGTRLTVV.

This sequence joins TRBV5-1 and TRBJ2-1; 8 nucleotides match TRBD2. Trimming cost V 5 bases and J 8 bases; bases outside gene matches: 9. Looked up from germline, CDR1 is SGHRS and CDR2 is YFSETQ. This CDR3 is 14 amino acids long. CDR3 protein: CASSRAAGDDEQFF. As DNA, the CDR3 is TGCGCCAGCAGTAGAGCAGCGGGAGACGATGAGCAGTTCTTC.

This chain's CDR3 is CASSFRNRGLDYGYTF. The CDR3 DNA reads as TGTGCCAGCAGCTTTCGGAACAGGGGCTTGGACTATGGCTACACCTTC. V gene TRBV7-9 combines with J gene TRBJ1-2; the match to TRBD1 covers 7 bases. This CDR3 spans 16 amino acids. V trimming: 3 bases; J trimming: 3 bases; junction bases outside the gene matches: 10. The germline V gene has CDR1 SEHNR and CDR2 FQNEAQ (reference sequence).

This clonotype was counted only a few times. The germline gene is not matched at one end of the junction; a read error may be the cause. The rearrangement uses TRBV7-2 and TRBJ1-2; D uncertain. This CDR3 has 13 residues. The germline CDR1 and CDR2 sequences are SGHTA and FQGNSA. Here the CDR3 DNA reads TGTGCCAGCAGCTTAGCGCTTGCAGGTGGCTCCACCTTT. This gives the protein CASSLALAGGSTF. Based on the CDR3 plus reference TRBV7-2 and TRBJ1-2, the full variable domain is GAGVSQSPSNKVTEKGKDVELRCDPISGHTALYWYRQSLGQGLEFLIYFQGNSAPDKSGLPSDRFSAERTGGSVSTLTIQRTQQEDSAVYLCASSLALAGGSTFGSGTRLTVV.

Turning to this clonotype: Because the CDR3's place on the DNA is in doubt, the DNA is left out and the CDR3 is given as listed by TCRdb. The chain recombines TRBV7-3 with TRBJ2-5; whether TRBD2, the table's D call, matches the DNA was not checked. Termini included, the CDR3 measures 14 amino acids. Per germline, CDR1 SGHTA and CDR2 FQGTGA. The CDR3 region is CASSLLLRAVLRYF.

Regarding this clonotype: A read error may produce the germline difference seen at one junction end. The chain couples TRBV2 to TRBJ2-5, with D perhaps being TRBD1 or TRBD2 (6 bases each). The CDR3 length is 17 residues. Germline V CDR1 and CDR2: SNHLY, FYNNEI. In DNA, the CDR3 is TGTGCCAGCGGGGACGGGGGCACGGATGGGCCGTATTTTGGCCAGGGCTTC. Translating it yields CASGDGGTDGPYFGQGF.

The CDR3 DNA sequence: TGTGCCAGCCAGAGGGGCAGGGGGAATCAGCCCAGCATCTTCTTT. As protein: CASQRGRGNQPSIFF. The rearrangement links TRBV7-3 to TRBJ1-1; 7 bases align to TRBD1. CDR3 length: 15 amino acids. CDR1 and CDR2 (germline): SGHTA, FQGTGA. Trimming at V came to 8 bases and at J to 14 bases, leaving 23 bases not matched to a gene. The whole variable domain, filled in from reference TRBV7-3 and TRBJ1-1, reads GAGVSQTPSNKVTEKGKYVELRCDPISGHTALYWYRQSLGQGPEFLIYFQGTGAADDSGLPNDRFFAVRPEGSVSTLKIQRTERGDSAVYLCASQRGRGNQPSIFFGQGTRLTVV.

V is TRBV7-2 and J is TRBJ1-2, with a weak D call TRBD1 (5 bases). In germline, CDR1 is SGHTA, CDR2 FQGNSA. Trimming took off 6 bases at V and 5 bases at J, with 22 bases between the two ends. The CDR3 covers 16 residues. The DNA of the CDR3 is TGTGCCAGCAGGTTGCGGGGGGACGGGCTCGTATATGGCTACACCTTC. Its protein product is CASRLRGDGLVYGYTF.

The rearrangement links TRBV20-1 to TRBJ2-7; D remains unclear. V was trimmed by 5 bases and J by 3 bases, leaving 17 bases between them. Germline lookup yields CDR1 DFQATT and CDR2 SNEGSKA (reference sequence). This CDR3 has 14 amino acids. The CDR3 region has the DNA TGCAGTGCTTCGTACCCCCGCCCCCACTACGAGCAGTACGTC. It is translated as CSASYPRPHYEQYV.

Concerning this clonotype itself: One end of the junction varies from germline; a read error may be responsible. The J gene is TRBJ2-1, the V gene TRBV2; 8 positions agree with TRBD2. The CDR3 covers 13 residues. The germline V gene has CDR1 SNHLY and CDR2 FYNNEI. This CDR3 reads CASRSGGTDTQFF. The CDR3, as DNA: TGTGCCAGCAGAAGCGGGGGCACAGATACGCAGTTCTTT.

This rearrangement joins TRBV7-9 to TRBJ1-1; D may be TRBD1 (5 bases). The length of the CDR3 is 15 residues. V gave up 3 bases and J gave up 14 bases, with 25 bases separating them. Germline-derived CDR1 and CDR2 are SEHNR and FQNEAQ (reference sequence). As DNA, the CDR3 is TGTGCCAGCAGCTTTGCTAGCGGAGAGACAGCTGAGCAGTTCTTT. This codes for CASSFASGETAEQFF.

This clonotype was counted a single time. The chain combines TRBV15 with TRBJ2-1; D perhaps matches TRBD1 (6 bases). The J call could be wrong; TRBJ2-7 is a better fit for the DNA end. The CDR3 contains 16 residues. The germline V gene has CDR1 LNHNV and CDR2 YYDKDF (reference sequence). CDR3 region: CATSRAKQGYSDTQYF. The CDR3 nucleotides are TGTGCCACCAGCAGAGCGAAGCAGGGGTACTCAGATACGCAGTACTTC.